The rows below give T cell receptor beta chains drawn from one sample of a study of T cell responses to AZD1222 COVID-19 vaccine. The data were produced by immunoSEQ multiplex PCR, yet TCRdb's version contains in-frame clones alone and is incomplete. Of around 170,000 clones listed, roughly 91% are singletons. This specimen consisted of peripheral blood, obtained on day 0 of AZD1222 vaccination. The origin of the receptors is an adult in good health. The CDR3 runs from the conserved cysteine through the conserved F or W. Fields, in order: V gene, J gene, D gene, clone size, CDR3 length, CDR3 protein, CDR3 DNA. The D gene is left open where the match is weak. Rows may omit the clone size; those that give it use once, few, many or a size class.

TRBV2,TRBJ2-1,-,-,19,CASKIPGQDWASGNNEQFF,TGTGCCAGCAAAATTCCGGGACAGGATTGGGCTAGCGGGAACAATGAGCAGTTCTTC
TRBV6-5,TRBJ1-5,-,-,15,CASNEGGHSNQPQHF,TGTGCCAGCAACGAAGGGGGACATAGCAATCAGCCCCAGCATTTT
TRBV7-3,TRBJ2-2,-,-,15,CASSLGAPRTGELFF,TGTGCCAGCAGCTTAGGGGCCCCCAGAACCGGGGAGCTGTTTTTT
TRBV6-5,TRBJ1-5,-,once,15,CASSLDRAYNQPQHF,TGTGCCAGCAGTCTGGACCGGGCCTACAATCAGCCCCAGCATTTT
TRBV14,TRBJ1-6,-,-,18,CASSSDSASGSYNSPLHF,TGTGCCAGCAGCTCCGACAGTGCCAGTGGCTCCTATAATTCACCCCTCCACTTT
TRBV18,TRBJ1-5,-,-,15,CASSPKQSFNQPQHF,TGTGCCAGCTCACCAAAACAGTCTTTCAATCAGCCCCAGCATTTT
TRBV19,TRBJ1-2,-,-,13,CASSITGPYGYTF,TGTGCCAGTAGTATAACAGGTCCGTATGGCTACACCTTC
TRBV19,TRBJ2-1,TRBD2,-,16,CASTGLAGESYNEQFF,TGTGCCAGTACCGGACTAGCGGGGGAGTCCTACAATGAGCAGTTCTTC
TRBV6-2/TRBV6-3,TRBJ1-1,-,-,17,CASSYSRDTRWNTEAFF,TGTGCCAGCAGTTACTCACGGGACACTCGATGGAACACTGAAGCTTTCTTT
TRBV9,TRBJ2-7,TRBD1,-,14,CASSARDRPYEQYF,TGTGCCAGCAGCGCCCGGGACAGACCTTACGAGCAGTACTTC
TRBV5-1,TRBJ1-4,TRBD1,once,17,CASSSGTGVPTNEKLFF,TGCGCCAGCAGCTCCGGGACAGGGGTTCCGACTAATGAAAAACTGTTTTTT
TRBV11-2,TRBJ2-5,TRBD2,-,15,CASSTRTSGGETQYF,TGTGCCAGCAGCACTCGGACTAGCGGGGGGGAGACCCAGTACTTC
TRBV5-1,TRBJ2-7,-,-,12,CASSFLSYEQYF,TGCGCCAGCAGCTTCCTGTCCTACGAGCAGTACTTC
TRBV7-2,TRBJ2-7,-,-,15,CASSLDRQRPYEQYF,TGTGCCAGCAGCTTAGATAGGCAGAGACCTTACGAGCAGTACTTC
TRBV7-6,TRBJ2-7,TRBD1,-,15,CASSPGQGAAYEQYF,TGTGCCAGCAGCCCGGGACAGGGGGCGGCGTACGAGCAGTACTTC
TRBV5-6,TRBJ2-1,-,-,14,CASSFGFPGLSQFF,TGTGCCAGCAGCTTCGGGTTCCCAGGGTTGTCGCAGTTCTTC
TRBV28,TRBJ2-7,-,-,14,CASSLRSIAGEQYF,TGTGCCAGCAGTTTACGTTCTATCGCGGGCGAGCAGTACTTC
TRBV3-1/TRBV3-2,TRBJ2-2,TRBD1,-,18,CASSHSGGQIPLTGELFF,TGTGCCAGCAGCCACTCAGGGGGTCAGATCCCCCTCACCGGGGAGCTGTTTTTT
TRBV4-2,TRBJ1-4,TRBD1,-,15,CASSQEDRGNEKLFF,TGTGCCAGCAGCCAAGAGGACAGGGGAAATGAAAAACTGTTTTTT
TRBV7-9,TRBJ1-1,-,-,17,CASRQVGAADMNTEAFF,TGTGCCAGCAGACAAGTAGGGGCAGCCGACATGAACACTGAAGCTTTCTTT
TRBV19,TRBJ1-5,-,once,14,CASSGTQGGAPQHF,TGTGCCAGTAGTGGAACACAGGGAGGAGCGCCCCAGCATTTT
TRBV9,TRBJ1-2,TRBD1,-,16,CASSLAVTGAFYGYTF,TGTGCCAGCAGCTTGGCCGTGACAGGGGCTTTCTATGGCTACACCTTC
TRBV28,TRBJ1-2,-,-,13,CASSGPVRVGYTF,TGTGCCAGCAGTGGGCCTGTCCGGGTCGGCTACACCTTC
TRBV6-2/TRBV6-3,TRBJ2-4,-,-,18,CASSYTSRLALTKNIQYF,TGTGCCAGCAGTTACACTAGTCGGCTAGCGCTAACCAAAAACATTCAGTACTTC
TRBV5-5,TRBJ2-6,-,-,17,CASSTEAGYTGANVLTF,TGTGCCAGCAGCACCGAAGCAGGGTATACTGGGGCCAACGTCCTGACTTTC
TRBV19,TRBJ2-5,TRBD2,-,16,CASSPWTSGRQETQYF,TGTGCCAGTAGTCCGTGGACTAGCGGGAGACAAGAGACCCAGTACTTC
TRBV6-1,TRBJ1-6,-,once,14,CASSYVAHNSPLHF,TGTGCCAGCAGTTATGTAGCCCATAATTCACCCCTCCACTTT
TRBV14,TRBJ2-1,TRBD2,-,17,CASSQGPRAGSYNEQFF,TGTGCCAGCAGCCAAGGACCAAGAGCGGGGTCCTACAATGAGCAGTTCTTC
TRBV4-2,TRBJ1-2,TRBD1,-,13,CASSPTGGIGYTF,TGTGCCAGCAGCCCGACAGGGGGTATTGGCTACACCTTC
TRBV2,TRBJ1-4,-,once,16,CASTAGPGRFNEKLFF,TGTGCCAGCACAGCCGGACCGGGACGGTTTAATGAAAAACTGTTTTTT
TRBV19,TRBJ2-7,TRBD2,-,15,CASSLGTSGSHEQYF,TGTGCCAGTAGTCTCGGGACTAGCGGGAGTCACGAGCAGTACTTC
TRBV15,TRBJ2-3,-,-,17,CATSRAKLLGTGDTQYF,TGTGCCACCAGCAGAGCGAAGCTACTTGGCACGGGGGATACGCAGTATTTT
TRBV27,TRBJ2-2,-,-,14,CASSFGFDTGELFF,TGTGCCAGCAGTTTCGGATTTGACACCGGGGAGCTGTTTTTT
TRBV7-9,TRBJ2-3,TRBD2,-,13,CASSSPGLALPYF,TGTGCCAGCAGCTCCCCGGGACTAGCGTTGCCGTATTTT
TRBV27,TRBJ2-1,TRBD1,-,15,CASSWGYRDRDEQFF,TGTGCCAGCAGCTGGGGCTACCGGGACAGGGATGAGCAGTTCTTC
TRBV5-1,TRBJ2-1,-,-,14,CASSFSVDSHEQFF,TGCGCCAGCAGCTTTTCCGTAGATTCGCATGAGCAGTTCTTC
TRBV3-1/TRBV3-2,TRBJ2-1,-,-,15,CASSQGVGPQNEQFF,TGTGCCAGCAGCCAAGGAGTCGGACCTCAAAATGAGCAGTTCTTC
TRBV27,TRBJ1-1,-,-,12,CASTPVDTEAFF,TGTGCCAGCACCCCGGTTGACACTGAAGCTTTCTTT
TRBV6-1,TRBJ2-6,-,-,13,CASSDSGANVLTF,TGTGCCAGCAGTGACTCTGGGGCCAACGTCCTGACTTTC
TRBV25-1,TRBJ2-1,TRBD1,-,16,CASSEPRTGRHNEQFF,TGTGCCAGCAGTGAACCTCGGACAGGGAGGCACAATGAGCAGTTCTTC
TRBV27,TRBJ1-2,-,-,14,CASSLSAQGYGYTF,TGTGCCAGCAGTTTATCGGCGCAGGGCTATGGCTACACCTTC
TRBV4-1,TRBJ2-1,TRBD1,-,16,CASSHLTGDLNNEQFF,TGCGCCAGCAGCCATCTCACAGGGGATCTAAACAATGAGCAGTTCTTC
TRBV27,TRBJ2-4,TRBD1,-,13,CASSSRQGDIQYF,TGTGCCAGCAGTTCTCGACAGGGCGACATTCAGTACTTC
TRBV5-3,TRBJ1-1,-,-,12,CARSPGAWGAFF,TGTGCCAGAAGCCCGGGGGCTTGGGGCGCTTTCTTT
TRBV18,TRBJ2-5,-,-,15,CASSPRAGNQETQYF,TGTGCCAGCTCACCACGGGCAGGGAACCAAGAGACCCAGTACTTC
TRBV3-1/TRBV3-2,TRBJ2-3,TRBD2,few,16,CASTYRTSGRADTQYF,TGTGCCAGCACTTATAGGACTAGCGGGAGGGCAGATACGCAGTATTTT
TRBV9,TRBJ2-7,TRBD2,-,16,CASSVESSGLSYEQYF,TGTGCCAGCAGCGTAGAGTCTAGCGGTTTGTCCTACGAGCAGTACTTC
TRBV2,TRBJ1-1,-,-,15,CASSVGSLMNTEAFF,TGTGCCAGCAGTGTGGGCAGCCTCATGAACACTGAAGCTTTCTTT